The clone carrying this T cell receptor beta chain has ten or more counts. Its cognate antigen is unknown. TCRdb analysed the 5' RACE reads with MiXCR anew, one entry per CDR3 protein. The repertoire holds about 1.7 million distinct CDR3 sequences, about 31% seen once, with about 0.3% in the top ten. This sample is drawn from a study of identical twins. General study results and limits: Excess low generation probability was seen in twin-shared out-of-frame alpha sequences.

Germline trimming cut 4 bases from V and 5 bases from J; bases unmatched to any gene: 1. The CDR3 totals 14 residues. CDR1 is SGHTA and CDR2 is FQGNSA in the germline V gene. The J gene is TRBJ1-6, the V gene TRBV7-2; 8 positions match TRBD1. This clonotype was sampled from a newborn girl in good health. Input material: cord blood. In nucleotides, the CDR3 is TGTGCCAGCAGCTGGACAGGGAATAATTCACCCCTCCACTTT. It is translated as CASSWTGNNSPLHF. Complete variable domain (other parts from reference TRBV7-2 and TRBJ1-6): GAGVSQSPSNKVTEKGKDVELRCDPISGHTALYWYRQSLGQGLEFLIYFQGNSAPDKSGLPSDRFSAERTGGSVSTLTIQRTQQEDSAVYLCASSWTGNNSPLHFGNGTRLTVT.